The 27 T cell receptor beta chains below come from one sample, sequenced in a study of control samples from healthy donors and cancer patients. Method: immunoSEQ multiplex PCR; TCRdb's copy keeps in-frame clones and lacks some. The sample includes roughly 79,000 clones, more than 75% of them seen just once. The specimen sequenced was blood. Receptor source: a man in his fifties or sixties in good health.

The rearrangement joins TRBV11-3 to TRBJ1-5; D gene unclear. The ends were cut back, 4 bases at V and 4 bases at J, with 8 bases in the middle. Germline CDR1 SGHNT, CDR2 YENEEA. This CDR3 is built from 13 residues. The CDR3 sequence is CASSSARNQPQHF. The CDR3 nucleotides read TGTGCCAGCAGCTCCGCGAGAAATCAGCCCCAGCATTTT.

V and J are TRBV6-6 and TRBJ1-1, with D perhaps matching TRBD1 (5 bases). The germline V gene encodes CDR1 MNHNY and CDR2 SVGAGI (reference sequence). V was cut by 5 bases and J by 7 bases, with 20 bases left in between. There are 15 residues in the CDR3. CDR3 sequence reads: CASSHPGTPAGEAFF. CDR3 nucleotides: TGTGCCAGCAGTCACCCGGGGACCCCGGCGGGTGAAGCTTTCTTT.

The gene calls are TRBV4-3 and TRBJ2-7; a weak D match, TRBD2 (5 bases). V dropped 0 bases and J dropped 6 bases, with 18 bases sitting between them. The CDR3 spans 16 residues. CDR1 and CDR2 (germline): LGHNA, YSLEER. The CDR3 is CASSQDITSPQPEQYF. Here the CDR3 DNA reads TGCGCCAGCAGCCAAGATATCACTAGTCCTCAGCCCGAGCAGTACTTC.

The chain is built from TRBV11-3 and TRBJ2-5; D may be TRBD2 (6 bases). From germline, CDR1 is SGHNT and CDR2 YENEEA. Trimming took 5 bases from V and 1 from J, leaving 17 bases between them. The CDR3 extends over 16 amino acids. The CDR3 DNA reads TGTGCCAGCAGCCCCTTGGGGGGAGACTCCCAAGAGACCCAGTACTTC. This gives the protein CASSPLGGDSQETQYF.

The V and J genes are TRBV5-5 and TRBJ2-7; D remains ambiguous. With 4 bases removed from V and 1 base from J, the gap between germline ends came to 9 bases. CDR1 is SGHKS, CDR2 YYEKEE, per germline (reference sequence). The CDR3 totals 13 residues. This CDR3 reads CASSRDLSYEQYF. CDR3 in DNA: TGTGCCAGCAGCCGAGACTTGTCCTACGAGCAGTACTTC.

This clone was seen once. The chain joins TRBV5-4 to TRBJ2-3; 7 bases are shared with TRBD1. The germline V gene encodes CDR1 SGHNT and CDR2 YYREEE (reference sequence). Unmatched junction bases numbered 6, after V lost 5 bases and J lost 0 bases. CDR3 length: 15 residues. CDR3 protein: CASRTGTESTDTQYF. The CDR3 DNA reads TGTGCCAGCAGAACCGGGACAGAGAGCACAGATACGCAGTATTTT.

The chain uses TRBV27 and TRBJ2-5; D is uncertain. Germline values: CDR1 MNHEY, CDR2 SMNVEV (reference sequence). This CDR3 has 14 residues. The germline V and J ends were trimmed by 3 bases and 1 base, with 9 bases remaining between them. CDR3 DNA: TGTGCCAGCAGTTTCTTGAAGACCCAAGAGACCCAGTACTTC. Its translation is CASSFLKTQETQYF.

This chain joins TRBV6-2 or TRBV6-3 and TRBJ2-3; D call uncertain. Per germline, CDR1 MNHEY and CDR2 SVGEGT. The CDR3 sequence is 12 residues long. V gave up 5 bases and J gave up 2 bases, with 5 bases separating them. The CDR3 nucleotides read TGTGCCAGCAGTAGAGTCACAGATACGCAGTATTTT. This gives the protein CASSRVTDTQYF.

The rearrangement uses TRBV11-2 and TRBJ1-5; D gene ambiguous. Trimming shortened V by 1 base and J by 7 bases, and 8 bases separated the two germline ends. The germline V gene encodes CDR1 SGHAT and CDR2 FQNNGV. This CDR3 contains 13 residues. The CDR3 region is CASSLVGGQPQHF. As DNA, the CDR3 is TGTGCCAGCAGCTTAGTCGGTGGACAGCCCCAGCATTTT.

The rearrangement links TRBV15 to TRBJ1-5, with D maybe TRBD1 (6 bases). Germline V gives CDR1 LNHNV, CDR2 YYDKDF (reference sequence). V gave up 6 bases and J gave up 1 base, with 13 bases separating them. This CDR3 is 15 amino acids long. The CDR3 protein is CATRHREYSNQPQHF. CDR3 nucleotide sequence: TGTGCCACCAGACACAGGGAATACAGCAATCAGCCCCAGCATTTT. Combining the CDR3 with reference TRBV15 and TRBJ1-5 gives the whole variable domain DAMVIQNPRYQVTQFGKPVTLSCSQTLNHNVMYWYQQKSSQAPKLLFHYYDKDFNNEADTPDNFQSRRPNTSFCFLDIRSPGLGDTAMYLCATRHREYSNQPQHFGDGTRLSIL.

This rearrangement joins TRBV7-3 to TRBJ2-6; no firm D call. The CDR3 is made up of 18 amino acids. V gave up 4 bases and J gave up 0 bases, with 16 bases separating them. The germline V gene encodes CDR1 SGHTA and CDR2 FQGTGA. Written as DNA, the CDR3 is TGTGCCAGCAGCTCTCAGTCCTACTGGGACTCTGGGGCCAACGTCCTGACTTTC. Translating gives CASSSQSYWDSGANVLTF.

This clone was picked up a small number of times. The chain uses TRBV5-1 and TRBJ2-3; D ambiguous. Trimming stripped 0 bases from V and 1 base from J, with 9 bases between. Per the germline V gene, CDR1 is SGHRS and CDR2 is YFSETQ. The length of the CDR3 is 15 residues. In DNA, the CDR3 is TGCGCCAGCAGCTTGGCGCTGAGCGGCACAGATACGCAGTATTTT. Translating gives CASSLALSGTDTQYF.

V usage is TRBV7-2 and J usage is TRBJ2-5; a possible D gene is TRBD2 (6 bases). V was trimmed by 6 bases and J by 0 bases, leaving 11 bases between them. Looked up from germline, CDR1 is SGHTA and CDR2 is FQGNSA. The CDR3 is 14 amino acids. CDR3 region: CASRVGGNQETQYF. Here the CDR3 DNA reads TGTGCCAGCAGGGTAGGCGGGAACCAAGAGACCCAGTACTTC.

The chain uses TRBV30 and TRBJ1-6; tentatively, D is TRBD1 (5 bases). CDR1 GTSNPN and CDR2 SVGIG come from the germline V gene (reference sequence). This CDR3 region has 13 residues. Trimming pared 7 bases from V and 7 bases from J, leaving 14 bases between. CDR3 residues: CALEQGTNSPLHF. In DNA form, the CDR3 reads TGTGCCTTGGAGCAGGGCACCAATTCACCCCTCCACTTT.

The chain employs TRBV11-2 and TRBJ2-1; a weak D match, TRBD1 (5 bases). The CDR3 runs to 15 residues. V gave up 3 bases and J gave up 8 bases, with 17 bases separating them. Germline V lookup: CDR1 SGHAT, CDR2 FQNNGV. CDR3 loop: CASSFGHVPSDEQFF. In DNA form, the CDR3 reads TGTGCCAGCAGCTTTGGACACGTCCCTTCTGATGAGCAGTTCTTC.

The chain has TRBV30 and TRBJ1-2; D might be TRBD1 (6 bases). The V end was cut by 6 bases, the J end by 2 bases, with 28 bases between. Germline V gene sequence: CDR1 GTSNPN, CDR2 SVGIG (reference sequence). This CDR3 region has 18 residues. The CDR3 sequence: CACFRKREGNQGNYGYTF. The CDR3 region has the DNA TGTGCCTGCTTTCGTAAGAGGGAGGGAAACCAGGGGAACTATGGCTACACCTTC.

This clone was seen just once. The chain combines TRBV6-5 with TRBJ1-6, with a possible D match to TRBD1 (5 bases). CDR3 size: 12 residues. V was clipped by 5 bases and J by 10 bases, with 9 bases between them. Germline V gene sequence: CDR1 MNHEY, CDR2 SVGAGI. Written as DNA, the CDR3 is TGTGCCAGCAGTCAGGGTCTCTCACCCCTCCACTTT. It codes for CASSQGLSPLHF.

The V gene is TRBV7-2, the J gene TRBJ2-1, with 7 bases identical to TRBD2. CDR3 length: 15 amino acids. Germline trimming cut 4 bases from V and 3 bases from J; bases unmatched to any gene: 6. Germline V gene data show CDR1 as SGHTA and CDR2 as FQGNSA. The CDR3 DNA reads TGTGCCAGCAGCTCCACCGGGACTAACTACAATGAGCAGTTCTTC. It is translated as CASSSTGTNYNEQFF.

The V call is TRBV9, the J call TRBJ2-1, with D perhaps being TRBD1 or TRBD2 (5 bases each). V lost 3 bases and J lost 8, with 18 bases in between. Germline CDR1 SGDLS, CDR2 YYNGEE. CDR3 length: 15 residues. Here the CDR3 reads CASSGGSGTFDEQFF. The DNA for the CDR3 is TGTGCCAGCAGCGGAGGTTCAGGGACGTTCGATGAGCAGTTCTTC.

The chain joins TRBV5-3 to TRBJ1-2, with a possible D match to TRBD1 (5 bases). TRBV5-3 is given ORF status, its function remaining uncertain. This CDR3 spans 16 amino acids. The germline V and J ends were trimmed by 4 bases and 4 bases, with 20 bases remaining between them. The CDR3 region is CARSLVWDGGGYGYTF. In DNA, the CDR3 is TGTGCCAGAAGCCTAGTCTGGGACGGGGGGGGCTATGGCTACACCTTC.

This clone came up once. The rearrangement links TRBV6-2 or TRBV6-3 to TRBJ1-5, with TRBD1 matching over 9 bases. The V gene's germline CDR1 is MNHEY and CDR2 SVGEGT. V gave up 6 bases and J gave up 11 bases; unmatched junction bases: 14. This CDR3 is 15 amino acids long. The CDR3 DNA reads TGTGCCAGCAGGCCTACAGGGGGCTCCAGGCTAGCCCAGCATTTT. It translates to CASRPTGGSRLAQHF.

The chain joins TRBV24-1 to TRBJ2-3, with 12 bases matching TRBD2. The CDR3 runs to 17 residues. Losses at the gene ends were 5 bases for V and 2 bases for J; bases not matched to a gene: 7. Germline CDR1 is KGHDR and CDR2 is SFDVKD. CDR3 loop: CATSGWTSGIVTDTQYF. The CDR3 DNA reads TGTGCCACCAGTGGCTGGACTAGCGGGATCGTCACAGATACGCAGTATTTT.

The CDR3 sequence: CASSPRTLAGSNTGELFF. Written as DNA, the CDR3 is TGTGCCAGCTCACCAAGGACGCTAGCGGGATCGAACACCGGGGAGCTGTTTTTT. This sequence joins TRBV18 and TRBJ2-2; 9 bases are a match to TRBD2. Trimming removed 2 bases from V and 0 bases from J; junction bases left unmatched: 7. Germline CDR1 reads KGHSH; CDR2 reads LQKENI. The CDR3 consists of 18 residues.

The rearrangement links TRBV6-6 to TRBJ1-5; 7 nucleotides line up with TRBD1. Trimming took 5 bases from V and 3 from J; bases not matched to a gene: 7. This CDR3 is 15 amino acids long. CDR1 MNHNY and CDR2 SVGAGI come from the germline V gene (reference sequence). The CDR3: CASSIRQGLNQPQHF. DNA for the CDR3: TGTGCCAGCAGTATTAGACAGGGACTCAATCAGCCCCAGCATTTT.

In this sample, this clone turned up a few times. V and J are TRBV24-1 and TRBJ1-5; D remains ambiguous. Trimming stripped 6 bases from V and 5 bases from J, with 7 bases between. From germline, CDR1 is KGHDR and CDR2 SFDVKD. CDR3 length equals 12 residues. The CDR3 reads CATSRGDQPQHF. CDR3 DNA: TGTGCCACCAGTCGTGGAGATCAGCCCCAGCATTTT.

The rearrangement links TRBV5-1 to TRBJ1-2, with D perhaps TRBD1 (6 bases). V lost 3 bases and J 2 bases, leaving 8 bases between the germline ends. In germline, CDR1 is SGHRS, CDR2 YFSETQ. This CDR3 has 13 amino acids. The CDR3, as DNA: TGCGCCAGCAGCTGGGACACAAACTATGGCTACACCTTC. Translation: CASSWDTNYGYTF.

In DNA form, the CDR3 reads TGTGCCTGTGCCACACTGGAGACCCAGTACTTC. Amino acid sequence: CACATLETQYF. The chain is built from TRBV30 and TRBJ2-5, with unresolved D. This CDR3 is 11 amino acids long. Trimming left V 6 bases short and J 5 bases short, with 10 bases between. From germline, CDR1 is GTSNPN and CDR2 SVGIG (reference sequence).